The text below deals with one T cell receptor (beta chain). The antigen it binds to is not known. The junction differs from germline at one of its ends, possibly a read error. Distinct nucleotide sequences in the sample also encode this CDR3. Whole blood was collected in K2EDTA tubes by collaborating institutions according to the institutions' own protocols. Collaborator samples were shipped for TCRbeta analysis as frozen whole blood, isolated PBMCs, or DNA extracted from either sample type. TCRbeta CDR3 regions were amplified from genomic DNA by means of the immunoSEQ Assay, a bias-controlled multiplex PCR. Per the source publication's procedure: The number of nucleated cells in each sample was estimated from the amplification of reference gene primers within the assay. To quantify the absolute abundance of each unique TCRbeta CDR3 rearrangement, sequence reads were collapsed and filtered. Productive Simpson clonality was computed per sample as the square root of Simpson's diversity index over productive rearrangements. Drawn from immuneACCESS, this table holds only the in-frame rearrangements with V and J called that TCRdb kept. Clones are partly lost; checked studies trace under half to an unresolved V gene and leave the rest unexplained. From that table come the V and J calls and clone size; the DNA was used to work out D and trimming. Counted in this sample were approximately 270,000 clones; about 80% of them appeared once. The ten largest clones take up approximately 9.1% of the sample.

Sequences GTSNPN (CDR1) and SVGIG (CDR2) are obtained from the germline V gene (reference sequence). From its cysteine to its phenylalanine, the CDR3 spans 13 amino acids. Only the CDR3 DNA stays, 39 bases, in frame from base 1. These data originate in a study of blood T cell repertoires in COVID-19 (dated by TCRdb to 2020 to 2021). About the full investigation: Samples from collaborators originated in the United States, Italy and Spain and spanned both the acute and convalescent phases of COVID-19. The material from the prospective study consisted of cDNA or gDNA derived from T cells, B-cell-depleted T cells, or PBMCs. HLA class I and class II types, where available, came from metadata supplied by the sample provider rather than from assay-based typing. A de-identified subject ID, COVID-19 status, age in years and sex were almost always included in the sample metadata. The dataset comprised deeply sampled blood TCRbeta repertoires from subjects exposed to, actively infected with, or recovered from COVID-19. The samples were drawn from the first 160 participants of the ongoing ImmuneRACE study and from under 1,500 subjects provided by 6 global collaborators. A freely available public database, intended as a resource for researchers studying the immune response to SARS-CoV-2, is where the repertoires were released.

Overall results and qualifications from the work: The amount of clinical and demographic metadata varied by source and participant and was provided uncurated.

The sequence came from a man at least 80 years old with acute or convalescent COVID-19. The V and J segments used are TRBV30 and TRBJ2-7, and TRBD1 aligns with 9 junction nucleotides. Sequencing was performed on peripheral blood. The CDR3 protein sequence reads: CAWSKDRGYEQYF. The DNA sequence reads TGTGCCTGGAGTAAGGACAGGGGATACGAACAGTACTTC.